A selection of T cell receptor beta chains follows, all from one sample in a study of blood T cell repertoires in COVID-19. The data were produced by immunoSEQ multiplex PCR, yet TCRdb's version contains in-frame clones alone and is incomplete. The table includes around 620,000 clones, 75% to 90% detected once. The sample was peripheral blood. Every receptor here comes from a woman aged 18-35 years with acute or convalescent COVID-19. CDR3s include the opening cysteine and the closing phenylalanine or tryptophan. Fields, in order: V gene, J gene, CDR3 protein.

v_call: TRBV3-1/TRBV3-2; j_call: TRBJ1-1; cdr3_aa: CASSQGQTRVFGEAFF
v_call: TRBV5-1; j_call: TRBJ1-1; cdr3_aa: CASSLDGSRTGPVTEAFF
v_call: TRBV4-1; j_call: TRBJ2-5; cdr3_aa: CASSHPGGNGETQYF
v_call: TRBV6-5; j_call: TRBJ1-6; cdr3_aa: CASGRLSLNNSPLHF
v_call: TRBV19; j_call: TRBJ1-1; cdr3_aa: CASTTGGRGTEAFF
v_call: TRBV7-9; j_call: TRBJ2-7; cdr3_aa: CASSSRGVPYEQYF
v_call: TRBV30; j_call: TRBJ2-3; cdr3_aa: CAWIPSPGTDTQYF
v_call: TRBV19; j_call: TRBJ1-5; cdr3_aa: CASTPPGGRSNQPQHF
v_call: TRBV2; j_call: TRBJ2-7; cdr3_aa: CASSGGDEQYF
v_call: TRBV25-1; j_call: TRBJ1-4; cdr3_aa: CASSEYGGTVLNEKLFF
v_call: TRBV18; j_call: TRBJ1-2; cdr3_aa: CASSSRDKGYGYTF
v_call: TRBV5-4; j_call: TRBJ1-2; cdr3_aa: CASSLRQGKGANYGYTF
v_call: TRBV7-3; j_call: TRBJ2-1; cdr3_aa: CASSLRGNNEQFF
v_call: TRBV5-5; j_call: TRBJ1-1; cdr3_aa: CASSLPQGVAFF
v_call: TRBV4-1; j_call: TRBJ1-6; cdr3_aa: CASSQASRGYNSPLHF
v_call: TRBV7-2; j_call: TRBJ2-1; cdr3_aa: CASSTTGRLFF
v_call: TRBV19; j_call: TRBJ2-5; cdr3_aa: CASRAGSAGNQETQYF
v_call: TRBV6-1; j_call: TRBJ1-1; cdr3_aa: CASSDLQGAAEAFF
v_call: TRBV10-2; j_call: TRBJ1-2; cdr3_aa: CASSKQGDYGYTF
v_call: TRBV6-6; j_call: TRBJ2-7; cdr3_aa: CASSYGTGELHEQYF
v_call: TRBV27; j_call: TRBJ1-3; cdr3_aa: CASSLYRDSGNTIYF
v_call: TRBV7-2; j_call: TRBJ1-4; cdr3_aa: CASSSLPNEKLFF
v_call: TRBV19; j_call: TRBJ1-5; cdr3_aa: CASRTGGLNQPQHF
v_call: TRBV20-1; j_call: TRBJ1-4; cdr3_aa: CSASTDGEKLFF
v_call: TRBV28; j_call: TRBJ2-7; cdr3_aa: CASSTDRGPSYEQYF
v_call: TRBV19; j_call: TRBJ2-7; cdr3_aa: CASSISRYSYEQYF
v_call: TRBV19; j_call: TRBJ1-2; cdr3_aa: CASSPPGTPQGYTF
v_call: TRBV5-1; j_call: TRBJ1-4; cdr3_aa: CASGARGSEKLFF
v_call: TRBV11-2; j_call: TRBJ1-2; cdr3_aa: CASSLTGSQNYGYTF
v_call: TRBV14; j_call: TRBJ2-5; cdr3_aa: CASSQGWPRAQYF
v_call: TRBV19; j_call: TRBJ2-3; cdr3_aa: CASSIVFGTGKTDTQYF
v_call: TRBV9; j_call: TRBJ1-2; cdr3_aa: CASSVAVEDYGYTF
v_call: TRBV10-1; j_call: TRBJ1-2; cdr3_aa: CASKWPGAGYTF
v_call: TRBV7-9; j_call: TRBJ2-1; cdr3_aa: CASSLVDRVNEQFF
v_call: TRBV6-5; j_call: TRBJ1-2; cdr3_aa: CASTSGSNYGYTF
v_call: TRBV18; j_call: TRBJ2-1; cdr3_aa: CASRLVEVHEQFF
v_call: TRBV4-1; j_call: TRBJ2-7; cdr3_aa: CASSQAITSSYEQYF
v_call: TRBV19; j_call: TRBJ1-5; cdr3_aa: CASSRSSQGDQPQHF
v_call: TRBV27; j_call: TRBJ1-1; cdr3_aa: CASSPRVMNTEAFF
v_call: TRBV10-3; j_call: TRBJ1-2; cdr3_aa: CAISLTGSDYGYTF
v_call: TRBV7-8; j_call: TRBJ2-5; cdr3_aa: CASSSQKSGGQQETQYF
v_call: TRBV19; j_call: TRBJ1-2; cdr3_aa: CASSITGSGYGYTF
v_call: TRBV5-1; j_call: TRBJ2-1; cdr3_aa: CASSFGDYNEQFF
v_call: TRBV20-1; j_call: TRBJ2-7; cdr3_aa: CSASWVRLAGGYYEQYF
v_call: TRBV5-5; j_call: TRBJ2-7; cdr3_aa: CASSFAIPRPYEQYF
v_call: TRBV4-1; j_call: TRBJ1-2; cdr3_aa: CASSHGQFYGYTF
v_call: TRBV5-1; j_call: TRBJ2-3; cdr3_aa: CASSLGVAGGTTDTQYF
v_call: TRBV19; j_call: TRBJ2-4; cdr3_aa: CASNTGGSAKNIQYF
v_call: TRBV27; j_call: TRBJ1-3; cdr3_aa: CASRGRGGTIYF
v_call: TRBV4-3; j_call: TRBJ1-2; cdr3_aa: CASSPRGGHYGYTF
v_call: TRBV6-5; j_call: TRBJ2-7; cdr3_aa: CASSYSHTGIYEQYF
v_call: TRBV6-5; j_call: TRBJ1-1; cdr3_aa: CAARGRTGTEAFF
v_call: TRBV5-1; j_call: TRBJ2-3; cdr3_aa: CASSYGQGRTDTQYF
v_call: TRBV30; j_call: TRBJ1-5; cdr3_aa: CAWSVRQGGQPQHF